Included here is one TCR beta chain sequence, with context. In the original analysis: Reference gene primer amplification in the assay estimated nucleated cell counts. Clones were sequenced by immunoSEQ multiplex PCR, and TCRdb holds only the in-frame ones, with some missing. The V and J calls and clone size were taken over from that table, and D and trimming were inferred from the DNA. The table includes approximately 260,000 clones, around four fifths detected once. The data belong to a study of blood T cell repertoires in COVID-19. The V end was cut by 4 bases, the J end by 0 bases, with 10 bases between. The CDR3 length is 14 residues. The germline V gene has CDR1 SGHRS and CDR2 YFSETQ.

This sequence was found in a woman in her sixties with active or convalescent COVID-19. This chain connects TRBV5-1 to TRBJ1-1; no firm D call. The sequenced sample was peripheral blood. As DNA, the CDR3 is TGCGCCAGCAGCCCGTCCCACATGAACACTGAAGCTTTCTTT. It specifies CASSPSHMNTEAFF.